The next 18 T cell receptor beta chains were all read from a single sample in a study of blood T cells in healthy people across ages. Next came a second PCR, run for about 7 to 12 cycles, which used a sample-barcoded 5' primer along with a J-beta primer mix. TCRdb analysed the 5' RACE reads with MiXCR anew, one entry per CDR3 protein. The table has approximately 2,000,000 distinct CDR3 sequences, roughly two fifths seen once. Sample: blood. These TCRs come from a human donor in good health.

In this sample, this clonotype turned up a few times. CDR3 amino acids: CASSFSRGGPNYGYTF. The CDR3, as DNA: TGTGCCAGCAGTTTTTCGAGGGGGGGGCCCAACTATGGCTACACCTTC. This chain joins TRBV27 and TRBJ1-2; maybe TRBD1 (6 bases). From germline, CDR1 is MNHEY and CDR2 SMNVEV (reference sequence). The CDR3 is made up of 16 amino acids. V was pared by 3 bases and J by 2 bases, with 16 bases between.

The table lists this clonotype with a few counts. The chain joins TRBV19 to TRBJ2-6; D is ambiguous. The CDR3 runs to 15 residues. Germline CDR1 LNHDA, CDR2 SQIVND (reference sequence). V lost 3 bases and J 0 bases, leaving 6 bases between the germline ends. CDR3: CASSIVHSGANVLTF. CDR3 DNA: TGTGCCAGTAGTATCGTCCACTCTGGGGCCAACGTCCTGACTTTC.

This sequence joins TRBV3-1 and TRBJ1-2, with a tentative D call TRBD1 (5 bases). Trimming removed 4 bases at V and 8 bases at J, with 17 bases between. From germline, CDR1 is LGHDT and CDR2 YNNKEL (reference sequence). The length of the CDR3 is 14 residues. The CDR3: CASSPRGRDRGYTF. The DNA for the CDR3 is TGTGCCAGCAGCCCGAGGGGCCGGGACCGGGGCTACACCTTC.

This chain uses TRBV29-1 with TRBJ2-7; 10 positions match TRBD1. With V trimmed by 6 bases and J by 6 bases, 17 bases remained unmatched. The CDR3 totals 16 residues. Per the germline V gene, CDR1 is SQVTM and CDR2 is ANQGSEA. Here the CDR3 reads CSVHGTGVTSTGEQYF. CDR3 nucleotides: TGCAGCGTCCACGGGACAGGGGTAACCTCTACTGGCGAGCAGTACTTC.

This rearrangement joins TRBV29-1 to TRBJ1-2, with TRBD1 as a possible D gene (5 bases). Germline V gene lookup returns CDR1 SQVTM and CDR2 ANQGSEA. This CDR3 is built from 12 residues. Trimming took off 6 bases at V and 2 bases at J, with 10 bases between the two ends. CDR3 region: CSVSTANYGYTF. The CDR3 DNA is TGCAGCGTATCGACAGCAAACTATGGCTACACCTTC.

This clonotype has only a few counts. The chain links TRBV10-3 to TRBJ2-4; TRBD2 agrees at 12 bases. The DNA end favors TRBJ2-5, so the J call may be wrong. The CDR3 loop spans 16 amino acids. The germline V gene encodes CDR1 ENHRY and CDR2 SYGVKD. The CDR3 region has the DNA TGTGCCATCAGCCCCACTAGCGGGGGGCCTCAAGAGACCCAGTACTTC. Its protein is CAISPTSGGPQETQYF.

The genes are TRBV6-1 and TRBJ2-4, with a tentative D call TRBD1 (6 bases). V was clipped by 3 bases and J by 2 bases, with 11 bases between them. Germline loops: CDR1 MNHNS, CDR2 SASEGT. The CDR3 length is 15 residues. The CDR3 is CASSEAGVPKNIQYF. In DNA, the CDR3 is TGTGCCAGCAGTGAGGCAGGGGTGCCCAAAAACATTCAGTACTTC.

The chain uses TRBV20-1 and TRBJ2-2; TRBD1 might be the D (5 bases). The CDR3 is 13 residues long. Trimming stripped 5 bases from V and 1 base from J, with 8 bases between. The V gene's germline CDR1 is DFQATT and CDR2 SNEGSKA (reference sequence). The CDR3 sequence: CSAGQGNTGELFF. DNA for the CDR3: TGCAGTGCTGGGCAGGGGAACACCGGGGAGCTGTTTTTT.

This chain joins TRBV11-2 and TRBJ2-1, with TRBD2 matching 10 bases. Trimming removed 4 bases from V and 9 bases from J; junction bases left unmatched: 9. Germline assignment: CDR1 SGHAT and CDR2 FQNNGV. The CDR3 loop spans 15 amino acids. The chain's CDR3 is CASSSGSGGFGEQFF. In nucleotides, the CDR3 is TGTGCCAGCAGCTCGGGTAGCGGGGGGTTTGGTGAGCAGTTCTTC.

This clonotype has a handful of counts. The genes are TRBV10-3 and TRBJ2-5, with a tentative D call TRBD1 (6 bases). The ends were cut back, 4 bases at V and 4 bases at J, with 10 bases in the middle. Germline values: CDR1 ENHRY, CDR2 SYGVKD. The CDR3 length is 13 residues. The CDR3 reads CAISGEGGETQYF. The CDR3 region has the DNA TGTGCCATCAGTGGTGAAGGGGGAGAGACCCAGTACTTC.

This clonotype was detected only once. The rearrangement joins TRBV20-1 to TRBJ2-7, with D maybe TRBD2 (7 bases). CDR3 length: 15 amino acids. The V gene's germline CDR1 is DFQATT and CDR2 SNEGSKA (reference sequence). The V end lost 0 bases, the J end lost 7 bases, and 19 bases lay between the germline ends. The CDR3 DNA is TGCAGTGCTAGAGATAGCCGGGGGGCAGGGAATGAGCAGTACTTC. Translated: CSARDSRGAGNEQYF.

This chain uses TRBV28 with TRBJ1-1; D not resolved. Germline V gene lookup returns CDR1 MDHEN and CDR2 SYDVKM. Trimming removed 3 bases from V and 7 bases from J, with 9 bases in between. The length of the CDR3 is 12 residues. The CDR3 DNA follows: TGTGCCAGCAGTTTCCCTCCGGGTGAAGCTTTCTTT. This encodes CASSFPPGEAFF.

Only a few counts were recorded for this clonotype. The genes are TRBV6-5 and TRBJ2-4; a weak D match, TRBD2 (6 bases). Germline V gene lookup returns CDR1 MNHEY and CDR2 SVGAGI. Trimming cost V 0 bases and J 8 bases, with 14 bases left between them. This CDR3 has 15 amino acids. CDR3: CASSYSIGTLHIQYF. The CDR3, as DNA: TGTGCCAGCAGTTACTCGATCGGGACTTTGCACATTCAGTACTTC.

The rearrangement uses TRBV7-2 and TRBJ1-2; the D gene is possibly TRBD1 (6 bases). The CDR3 spans 13 residues. Looked up from germline, CDR1 is SGHTA and CDR2 is FQGNSA. Trimming took off 4 bases at V and 8 bases at J, with 14 bases between the two ends. CDR3 nucleotides: TGTGCCAGCAGCTCAGACAGGTCGGCGGGCTACACCTTC. It encodes CASSSDRSAGYTF.

The gene calls are TRBV14 and TRBJ2-1, with 7 bases aligning to TRBD2. Trimming took 3 bases from V and 3 from J; bases not matched to a gene: 5. CDR3 size: 15 residues. In germline, CDR1 is SGHDN, CDR2 FVKESK. CDR3: CASSHGTIDYNEQFF. The DNA for the CDR3 is TGTGCCAGCAGCCATGGGACTATCGACTACAATGAGCAGTTCTTC.

This chain joins TRBV10-3 and TRBJ2-6; D unresolved. This CDR3 comprises 16 residues. V shed 5 bases and J shed 1 base, with 12 bases lying between them. CDR1 is ENHRY, CDR2 SYGVKD, per germline. CDR3 coding DNA: TGTGCCATCAGTCAAATAGAAGGTTCTGGGGCCAACGTCCTGACTTTC. Translation gives CAISQIEGSGANVLTF.

The J gene is TRBJ2-3, the V gene TRBV7-9; no reliable D call. The ends were cut back, 5 bases at V and 4 bases at J, with 16 bases in the middle. CDR3 length: 15 amino acids. The V gene's germline CDR1 is SEHNR and CDR2 FQNEAQ (reference sequence). CDR3 region: CASSQNHHRADTQYF. Written as DNA, the CDR3 is TGTGCCAGCAGCCAGAACCATCACAGAGCAGATACGCAGTATTTT.

Concerning this clonotype: This could be a read error, since a much larger clone is one nucleotide away. The chain couples TRBV6-5 to TRBJ2-6, with unresolved D. There are 16 residues in the CDR3. The V gene's germline CDR1 is MNHEY and CDR2 SVGAGI. The CDR3 here is CASRIDGPYGTNVLTF. The DNA of the CDR3 is TGTGCCAGCAGGATCGACGGACCATATGGGACCAACGTCCTGACTTTC.